These 25 T cell receptor beta chains originate from one sample sequenced in a study of cytomegalovirus exposure and HLA in healthy donors. The primer mix had 60 Vbeta and 13 Jbeta primers. Libraries were prepared by immunoSEQ multiplex PCR; TCRdb keeps only in-frame clonotypes and omits some of them. The table includes some 140,000 clones, over 70% detected once. Input material: PBMCs. The receptors come from a man aged 25 to 45 in good health and CMV-seropositive.

The chain joins TRBV28 to TRBJ1-1, with 7 bases lining up with TRBD1. With V trimmed by 4 bases and J by 1 base, 3 bases remained unmatched. The CDR3 is 14 residues long. The germline gives CDR1 MDHEN, CDR2 SYDVKM. CDR3 loop: CASSWGTANTEAFF. The CDR3 DNA sequence: TGTGCCAGCAGTTGGGGGACAGCGAACACTGAAGCTTTCTTT.

The chain links TRBV5-1 to TRBJ2-3, with D possibly being TRBD2 (5 bases). V lost 1 base and J 5 bases, leaving 11 bases between the germline ends. This CDR3 is 14 amino acids long. The germline V gene encodes CDR1 SGHRS and CDR2 YFSETQ. CDR3 region: CASSLLSGIDTQYF. The CDR3, as DNA: TGCGCCAGCAGCTTGTTGAGCGGCATAGATACGCAGTATTTT.

DNA for the CDR3: TGTGCCAGCAGCTTGAGGACGGGAGGTCCCTATGGCTACACCTTC. Its translation: CASSLRTGGPYGYTF. The chain uses TRBV7-8 and TRBJ1-2; D gene ambiguous. The CDR3 loop spans 15 amino acids. CDR1 is SGHVS, CDR2 FQNEAQ, per germline. The V gene lost 3 bases and the J gene lost 4 bases, with 15 bases spanning the gap.

V usage is TRBV30 and J usage is TRBJ1-1, with D possibly being TRBD1 (6 bases). From germline, CDR1 is GTSNPN and CDR2 SVGIG (reference sequence). CDR3 length: 15 amino acids. The ends were cut back, 2 bases at V and 6 bases at J, with 19 bases in the middle. CDR3 in DNA: TGTGCCTGGAGTCGCGGTCTCGGGGGGCACTCTGAAGCTTTCTTT. Amino acids: CAWSRGLGGHSEAFF.

This clone was counted a single time. V and J are TRBV19 and TRBJ2-4; 7 bases match TRBD2. V lost 7 bases, J lost 2 bases, and 8 bases stayed unmatched. The CDR3 spans 15 residues. Germline V gene sequence: CDR1 LNHDA, CDR2 SQIVND (reference sequence). The CDR3 region is CASNPPGGPKNIQYF. CDR3 nucleotides: TGTGCCAGTAACCCCCCGGGGGGTCCCAAAAACATTCAGTACTTC.

The chain carries TRBV15 and TRBJ2-2, with TRBD1 as a possible D gene (5 bases). CDR3 length equals 16 residues. V gave up 2 bases and J gave up 2 bases, with 12 bases separating them. CDR1 and CDR2 from the germline V gene are LNHNV and YYDKDF (reference sequence). CDR3 loop: CATSRYSDTNTGELFF. The CDR3 DNA reads TGTGCCACCAGCAGATACTCGGACACTAACACCGGGGAGCTGTTTTTT.

This chain joins TRBV5-1 and TRBJ2-7; D is ambiguous. CDR3 size: 12 residues. The ends were cut back, 1 base at V and 7 bases at J, with 9 bases in the middle. Looked up from germline, CDR1 is SGHRS and CDR2 is YFSETQ. The chain's CDR3 is CASSLSGREQYF. Here the CDR3 DNA reads TGCGCCAGCAGCTTGTCAGGTCGAGAGCAGTACTTC.

This clone occurred a few times. The CDR3 loop is CASSITSGQSLWNYGYTF. DNA for the CDR3: TGTGCCAGTAGTATAACCTCGGGACAGAGCCTATGGAACTATGGCTACACCTTC. V is TRBV19 and J is TRBJ1-2; 7 positions agree with TRBD1. Germline CDR1 reads LNHDA; CDR2 reads SQIVND (reference sequence). With 2 bases clipped from V and 2 bases from J, the junction kept 14 bases outside the gene matches. The CDR3 runs 18 residues. The complete variable domain, with remaining parts taken from reference TRBV19 and TRBJ1-2, reads DGGITQSPKYLFRKEGQNVTLSCEQNLNHDAMYWYRQDPGQGLRLIYYSQIVNDFQKGDIAEGYSVSREKKESFPLTVTSAQKNPTAFYLCASSITSGQSLWNYGYTFGSGTRLTVV.

The rearrangement uses TRBV7-3 and TRBJ1-5; 9 bases match TRBD1. Germline V gene lookup returns CDR1 SGHTA and CDR2 FQGTGA. This CDR3 region has 16 residues. Germline trimming cut 4 bases from V and 0 bases from J; bases unmatched to any gene: 4. The CDR3 loop is CASSSTGGTSNQPQHF. CDR3 DNA sequence: TGTGCCAGCAGCTCGACAGGGGGAACTAGCAATCAGCCCCAGCATTTT.

This chain joins TRBV5-1 and TRBJ2-1; 9 bases line up with TRBD1. Germline V lookup: CDR1 SGHRS, CDR2 YFSETQ. This CDR3 is built from 14 residues. With 4 bases clipped from V and 7 bases from J, the junction kept 6 bases outside the gene matches. CDR3 region: CASSIGQGRNEQFF. CDR3 in DNA: TGCGCCAGCAGCATAGGACAGGGGAGGAATGAGCAGTTCTTC.

The J gene is TRBJ1-6, the V gene TRBV28; TRBD1 aligns across 7 bases. V was clipped by 4 bases and J by 10 bases; unmatched bases: 7. The CDR3 runs 14 residues. The V gene's germline CDR1 is MDHEN and CDR2 SYDVKM. The CDR3 nucleotides are TGTGCCAGCAGTTCCCCGGCGGACAGGTCACCCCTCCACTTT. As protein: CASSSPADRSPLHF.

V gene TRBV5-1 combines with J gene TRBJ2-1; D might be TRBD1 (6 bases). V gave up 0 bases and J gave up 5 bases, with 12 bases separating them. The CDR3 totals 15 residues. Per germline, CDR1 SGHRS and CDR2 YFSETQ. DNA of the CDR3: TGCGCCAGCAGCTTGGAGGGGACACTGAACAATGAGCAGTTCTTC. Its protein product is CASSLEGTLNNEQFF.

The CDR3 DNA follows: TGTGCCACCGCCACCGGGACATTACTAGCCAAAAACATTCAGTACTTC. Encoded protein: CATATGTLLAKNIQYF. The rearrangement links TRBV10-3 to TRBJ2-4; possibly TRBD1 for D (6 bases). V was shortened by 10 bases and J by 0 bases, with 19 bases between the two germline ends. The CDR3 runs 16 residues. Looked up from germline, CDR1 is ENHRY and CDR2 is SYGVKD.

The chain joins TRBV28 to TRBJ1-2; 9 nucleotides align to TRBD1. CDR1 MDHEN and CDR2 SYDVKM come from the germline V gene. There are 14 residues in the CDR3. J lost 2 bases, V lost 4 bases, and 2 bases had no gene match. The CDR3 nucleotides read TGTGCCAGCAGTTGGGGGACAGGGAACTATGGCTACACCTTC. Its translation: CASSWGTGNYGYTF.

DNA for the CDR3: TGTGCCAGCAGTTACTCAGCAGGGAACACCGGGGAGCTGTTTTTT. Protein product: CASSYSAGNTGELFF. The chain links TRBV6-5 to TRBJ2-2; no definite D call. The CDR3 sequence is 15 residues long. Germline CDR1 reads MNHEY; CDR2 reads SVGAGI. Trimming left V 0 bases short and J 1 base short, with 6 bases between.

This chain links TRBV27 with TRBJ2-5; tentative D call: TRBD1 (6 bases). The closer fit of TRBJ2-7 to the DNA end suggests the J call may be wrong. The germline gives CDR1 MNHEY, CDR2 SMNVEV (reference sequence). There are 13 residues in the CDR3. CDR3 nucleotides: TGTGCCAGCAGTGAACAGGGCTCCTACGAGCAGTACTTC. Translated, it gives CASSEQGSYEQYF.

The chain has TRBV7-2 and TRBJ2-7; a weak D match, TRBD1 (6 bases). V shed 5 bases and J shed 4 bases, with 18 bases lying between them. CDR1 is SGHTA and CDR2 is FQGNSA in the germline V gene. The CDR3 totals 15 residues. The CDR3 coding sequence is TGTGCCAGCAGCCTCGAACAGGGAGCTGGGTACGAGCAGTACTTC. Its translation: CASSLEQGAGYEQYF. Based on the CDR3 plus reference TRBV7-2 and TRBJ2-7, the full variable domain is GAGVSQSPSNKVTEKGKDVELRCDPISGHTALYWYRQSLGQGLEFLIYFQGNSAPDKSGLPSDRFSAERTGGSVSTLTIQRTQQEDSAVYLCASSLEQGAGYEQYFGPGTRLTVT.

The rearrangement uses TRBV7-6 and TRBJ2-7, with 8 bases that match TRBD2. After removal of 1 base from V and 6 bases from J, the junction contained 2 bases not matched to a gene. CDR1 is SGHVS, CDR2 FNYEAQ, per germline. This CDR3 is built from 13 residues. The CDR3 loop is CASSLDRGGEQYF. CDR3 bases: TGTGCCAGCAGCTTAGATCGGGGGGGCGAGCAGTACTTC.

The CDR3 here is CSAYRDRGWDGYTF. The CDR3 DNA sequence: TGCAGCGCCTACCGGGACAGGGGGTGGGATGGCTACACCTTC. The chain couples TRBV29-1 to TRBJ1-2; 11 nucleotides agree with TRBD1. From germline, CDR1 is SQVTM and CDR2 ANQGSEA. This CDR3 comprises 14 residues. With 7 bases clipped from V and 6 bases from J, the junction kept 10 bases outside the gene matches. Full variable domain (missing parts from reference TRBV29-1 and TRBJ1-2): SAVISQKPSRDICQRGTSLTIQCQVDSQVTMMFWYRQQPGQSLTLIATANQGSEATYESGFVIDKFPISRPNLTFSTLTVSNMSPEDSSIYLCSAYRDRGWDGYTFGSGTRLTVV.

This rearrangement joins TRBV5-1 to TRBJ1-5; D is unclear. V lost 8 bases to trimming and J lost 4 bases, with 13 bases between them. The CDR3 runs 13 residues. Germline CDR1 reads SGHRS; CDR2 reads YFSETQ. CDR3 residues: CASAREVNQPQHF. The CDR3 region has the DNA TGCGCCAGTGCACGAGAGGTAAATCAGCCCCAGCATTTT. The entire variable domain, with the rest obtained from reference TRBV5-1 and TRBJ1-5, is as follows: KAGVTQTPRYLIKTRGQQVTLSCSPISGHRSVSWYQQTPGQGLQFLFEYFSETQRNKGNFPGRFSGRQFSNSRSEMNVSTLELGDSALYLCASAREVNQPQHFGDGTRLSIL.

The gene calls are TRBV7-2 and TRBJ1-1, with D possibly matching TRBD1 (5 bases). The CDR3 spans 13 residues. Looked up from germline, CDR1 is SGHTA and CDR2 is FQGNSA. Trimming took off 5 bases at V and 3 bases at J, with 10 bases between the two ends. For the CDR3, the DNA is TGTGCCAGCAGCCTTCAACAGGACACTGAAGCTTTCTTT. It specifies CASSLQQDTEAFF.

This chain links TRBV5-1 with TRBJ2-5, with 9 bases matching TRBD1. The junction had 1 base not matched to a gene; V was cut back by 1 base and J by 3 bases. This CDR3 has 14 residues. The V gene's germline CDR1 is SGHRS and CDR2 YFSETQ. CDR3 sequence (DNA): TGCGCCAGCAGCTTGACAGGGGGCGAAGAGACCCAGTACTTC. This translates into CASSLTGGEETQYF. Full variable domain (remainder filled in from reference TRBV5-1 and TRBJ2-5): KAGVTQTPRYLIKTRGQQVTLSCSPISGHRSVSWYQQTPGQGLQFLFEYFSETQRNKGNFPGRFSGRQFSNSRSEMNVSTLELGDSALYLCASSLTGGEETQYFGPGTRLLVL.

The J gene is TRBJ1-4, the V gene TRBV2; a possible D gene is TRBD1 (6 bases). Germline-derived CDR1 and CDR2 are SNHLY and FYNNEI. There are 16 residues in the CDR3. Trimming removed 6 bases at V and 8 bases at J, with 22 bases between. The CDR3 DNA reads TGTGCCAGCAGCGACGGATTCAGGGGTCCTCAAGAAAAACTGTTTTTT. Translation gives CASSDGFRGPQEKLFF.

The CDR3 loop reads CASSEGDLAGGRDEQYF. Written as DNA, the CDR3 is TGTGCCAGCAGTGAAGGAGATCTAGCGGGAGGGAGGGACGAGCAGTACTTC. The rearrangement links TRBV2 to TRBJ2-7, with 12 bases fitting TRBD2. Looked up from germline, CDR1 is SNHLY and CDR2 is FYNNEI. With V trimmed by 1 base and J by 5 bases, 9 bases remained unmatched. This CDR3 spans 17 amino acids.

This rearrangement joins TRBV4-1 to TRBJ2-1; TRBD2 aligns across 8 bases. Germline CDR1 is MGHRA and CDR2 is YSYEKL. The junction had 10 bases not matched to a gene; V was cut back by 1 base and J by 8 bases. The CDR3 consists of 16 residues. CDR3 in amino acids: CASSQVEDGRVYEQFF. The CDR3 nucleotides read TGCGCCAGCAGCCAAGTAGAGGACGGGAGGGTGTATGAGCAGTTCTTC.